One and the same sample provided the 20 T cell receptor beta chains below, sequenced in a study of human T cells and chemical hapten exposure. TCRdb processed the RACE reads anew with MiXCR; each CDR3 protein has one entry. The data contain over 85,000 distinct CDR3 sequences, 10% to 14% of them singletons. Noted time point: pre-sensitization, week 0. Documented treatment: therapeutic diphenylcyclopropenone sensitization with weekly scalp DPC. The source material was whole blood, sampled in connection with sensitization to the hapten diphenylcyclopropenone (DPC). The receptors originated from a woman aged 60-75 years with alopecia areata. Some clones in this sample may be carry-over from other donors' samples.

This clonotype was detected only a few times. The rearrangement joins TRBV7-2 to TRBJ1-4; TRBD1 matches at 7 bases. Trimming at V came to 5 bases and at J to 8 bases, leaving 8 bases not matched to a gene. Germline values: CDR1 SGHTA, CDR2 FQGNSA. The CDR3 consists of 14 residues. CDR3 coding DNA: TGTGCCAGCAGCCAGACAGGGCATGGGGAAAAACTGTTTTTT. It yields the protein CASSQTGHGEKLFF.

This clonotype showed up just once. This clone may be a read error of a much larger clone one base away. This chain uses TRBV29-1 with TRBJ2-3, with D unclear. Trimming removed 4 bases at V and 11 bases at J, with 13 bases between. This CDR3 comprises 11 residues. CDR1 and CDR2 from the germline V gene are SQVTM and ANQGSEA. The CDR3 protein is CSVGEDGVQYF. In DNA, the CDR3 is TGCAGCGTTGGCGAGGACGGTGTGCAGTATTTT.

The table lists this clonotype with many counts. The rearrangement uses TRBV18 and TRBJ2-1, with 9 bases aligning to TRBD2. From germline, CDR1 is KGHSH and CDR2 LQKENI. V was clipped by 0 bases and J by 8 bases; unmatched bases: 8. This CDR3 region has 16 residues. The CDR3 spells CASSPPGIAGVDEQFF. The CDR3 nucleotides read TGTGCCAGCTCACCACCAGGGATAGCGGGGGTGGATGAGCAGTTCTTC. Using reference TRBV18 and TRBJ2-1 for the parts outside the CDR3, the full variable domain is NAGVMQNPRHLVRRRGQEARLRCSPMKGHSHVYWYRQLPEEGLKFMVYLQKENIIDESGMPKERFSAEFPKEGPSILRIQQVVRGDSAAYFCASSPPGIAGVDEQFFGPGTRLTVL.

CDR3 region: CASISDGGTQYF. The DNA for the CDR3 is TGTGCCAGCATTTCGGACGGGGGGACCCAGTACTTC. The rearrangement links TRBV6-1 to TRBJ2-5, with D possibly being TRBD2 (6 bases). CDR3 size: 12 residues. Deletions cut 7 bases from V and 7 bases from J, with 13 bases between. Germline values: CDR1 MNHNS, CDR2 SASEGT.

The chain couples TRBV6-5 to TRBJ2-7; possible D gene TRBD1, 6 bases. Trimming removed 2 bases from V and 3 bases from J, with 17 bases in between. Germline V lookup: CDR1 MNHEY, CDR2 SVGAGI. This CDR3 has 16 amino acids. The CDR3 here is CASSYGTTPYLYEQYF. CDR3 in DNA: TGTGCCAGCAGTTACGGGACAACACCTTACCTCTACGAGCAGTACTTC.

This clonotype has at least ten counts. The genes are TRBV4-1 and TRBJ2-3, with 12 bases lining up with TRBD2. This CDR3 region has 16 residues. CDR1 and CDR2 (germline): MGHRA, YSYEKL. V dropped 4 bases and J dropped 2; count of bases not matched to a gene: 4. CDR3 sequence reads: CASSPTSGRDTDTQYF. CDR3 nucleotides: TGCGCCAGCAGCCCGACTAGCGGGAGAGACACAGATACGCAGTATTTT.

This clonotype was recorded many times. Mismatch with germline at one junction end may stem from a read error. This chain links TRBV20-1 with TRBJ2-7; 7 bases agree with TRBD1. This CDR3 region has 15 residues. Germline loops: CDR1 DFQATT, CDR2 SNEGSKA (reference sequence). The CDR3 DNA follows: TGCAGTGCTCGAGAGGGACAGCTGAGCTCCTACGAGCAGTACTTC. Its translation is CSAREGQLSSYEQYF.

This chain connects TRBV18 to TRBJ1-5; perhaps TRBD1 as D (5 bases). CDR3 length: 17 residues. Trimming cost V 3 bases and J 4 bases, with 19 bases left between them. The germline V gene encodes CDR1 KGHSH and CDR2 LQKENI. CDR3 sequence: CASSPTTVGVYNQPQHF. DNA for the CDR3: TGTGCCAGCTCACCCACTACGGTGGGGGTCTATAATCAGCCCCAGCATTTT.

Notes on this clonotype: This may stem from a read error, because a much larger clone lies one nucleotide away. The chain recombines TRBV20-1 with TRBJ2-3; 14 bases agree with TRBD2. This CDR3 contains 16 residues. Trimming removed 7 bases from V and 3 bases from J; junction bases left unmatched: 9. Germline lookup yields CDR1 DFQATT and CDR2 SNEGSKA (reference sequence). The CDR3 loop is CSGARTSGGPTDTQYF. In DNA, the CDR3 is TGCAGTGGGGCAAGGACTAGCGGGGGGCCTACAGATACGCAGTATTTT.

This clonotype has just a few counts. CDR3 protein: CASSQNRGTYGYTF. For the CDR3, the DNA is TGCGCCAGCAGCCAAAACAGGGGGACCTATGGCTACACCTTC. The rearrangement uses TRBV4-1 and TRBJ1-2, with TRBD1 identical over 8 bases. There are 14 residues in the CDR3. Germline CDR1 reads MGHRA; CDR2 reads YSYEKL. With V trimmed by 2 bases and J by 4 bases, 3 bases remained unmatched.

The chain uses TRBV20-1 and TRBJ2-6; 7 nucleotides agree with TRBD1. The V and J ends lost 6 bases and 0 bases, in that order; junction bases with no gene match: 11. The germline V gene encodes CDR1 DFQATT and CDR2 SNEGSKA (reference sequence). This CDR3 comprises 17 residues. The chain's CDR3 is CSAGKAGGTSGANVLTF. As DNA, the CDR3 is TGCAGTGCCGGAAAGGCAGGGGGAACCTCTGGGGCCAACGTCCTGACTTTC.

This clonotype has a count of ten or more. This chain connects TRBV7-9 to TRBJ1-2; 7 nucleotides agree with TRBD1. The CDR3 spans 13 residues. Germline V gives CDR1 SEHNR, CDR2 FQNEAQ (reference sequence). V lost 5 bases, J lost 2 bases, and 2 bases stayed unmatched. CDR3 sequence reads: CASSGQANYGYTF. CDR3 coding DNA: TGTGCCAGCAGCGGACAGGCGAACTATGGCTACACCTTC. Based on the CDR3 plus reference TRBV7-9 and TRBJ1-2, the full variable domain is DTGVSQNPRHKITKRGQNVTFRCDPISEHNRLYWYRQTLGQGPEFLTYFQNEAQLEKSRLLSDRFSAERPKGSFSTLEIQRTEQGDSAMYLCASSGQANYGYTFGSGTRLTVV.

This clonotype appeared many times. The chain is built from TRBV12-3 or TRBV12-4 and TRBJ2-1; 9 nucleotides match TRBD1. The CDR3 extends over 14 amino acids. V lost 6 bases, J lost 13 bases, and 13 bases stayed unmatched. CDR3 sequence (DNA): TGTGCCAGCAGCCCCCGGGACAGGGAAGATCGCCAGTTCTTC. It is translated as CASSPRDREDRQFF.

This clonotype was detected ten times or more. J is TRBJ1-1 and V is TRBV7-3; perhaps TRBD1 as D (5 bases). In germline, CDR1 is SGHTA, CDR2 FQGTGA. V was clipped by 4 bases and J by 1 base, with 16 bases between them. This CDR3 region has 16 residues. The CDR3 spells CASSSRPTRENTEAFF. The CDR3 DNA reads TGTGCCAGCAGCTCAAGGCCCACCAGGGAGAACACTGAAGCTTTCTTT.

This clonotype was counted many times. In nucleotides, the CDR3 is TGCGCCAGCAGCTTGGTCCTGGGGGCAGAAGGCACAGATACGCAGTATTTT. It specifies CASSLVLGAEGTDTQYF. V usage is TRBV5-1 and J usage is TRBJ2-3, with a possible D match to TRBD1 (6 bases). Deletions cut 0 bases from V and 1 base from J, with 15 bases between. CDR1 is SGHRS, CDR2 YFSETQ, per germline. The CDR3 totals 17 residues.

The J gene is TRBJ2-1, the V gene TRBV4-1, with D maybe TRBD1 (6 bases). There are 16 residues in the CDR3. CDR1 is MGHRA, CDR2 YSYEKL, per germline. Trimming shortened V by 0 bases and J by 3 bases, and 12 bases separated the two germline ends. CDR3 bases: TGCGCCAGCAGCCAAGACGTACAGGGCTTCTACAATGAGCAGTTCTTC. Residues: CASSQDVQGFYNEQFF.

This clonotype occurred many times. The rearrangement joins TRBV5-4 to TRBJ2-7, with D possibly matching TRBD1 (5 bases). The CDR3 is 14 residues long. Germline CDR1 is SGHNT and CDR2 is YYREEE (reference sequence). The V end lost 4 bases, the J end lost 4 bases, and 15 bases lay between the germline ends. The CDR3 here is CASSRVGQGYEQYF. CDR3 nucleotide sequence: TGTGCCAGCAGCCGGGTGGGCCAGGGATACGAGCAGTACTTC.

The chain has TRBV21-1 and TRBJ2-1; TRBD1, the table's D call, lacks a check against the DNA. TRBV21-1 is a recognized pseudogene. The CDR3 spans 16 residues. CDR3 nucleotide sequence: TGTGCCAGCAGCAAAGATCTTCGCAGGGGGTACAATGAGCAGTTCTTC. Residues: CASSKDLRRGYNEQFF.

This clonotype appeared many times. This chain links TRBV5-4 with TRBJ2-5; 9 nucleotides align to TRBD2. There are 17 residues in the CDR3. V lost 3 bases to trimming and J lost 0 bases; unmatched junction nucleotides: 9. Germline-derived CDR1 and CDR2 are SGHNT and YYREEE (reference sequence). CDR3 sequence (DNA): TGTGCCAGCAGCTCGGCAGCGGGGGGATGGTACCAAGAGACCCAGTACTTC. Protein: CASSSAAGGWYQETQYF.

This clonotype was found a few times. V usage is TRBV12-3 or TRBV12-4 and J usage is TRBJ2-2; D unclear. This CDR3 has 14 residues. Trimming left V 6 bases short and J 6 bases short, with 14 bases between. The CDR3 DNA follows: TGTGCCAGCAGCTATAATAGGGATCCCGGGGAGCTGTTTTTT. It yields the protein CASSYNRDPGELFF.